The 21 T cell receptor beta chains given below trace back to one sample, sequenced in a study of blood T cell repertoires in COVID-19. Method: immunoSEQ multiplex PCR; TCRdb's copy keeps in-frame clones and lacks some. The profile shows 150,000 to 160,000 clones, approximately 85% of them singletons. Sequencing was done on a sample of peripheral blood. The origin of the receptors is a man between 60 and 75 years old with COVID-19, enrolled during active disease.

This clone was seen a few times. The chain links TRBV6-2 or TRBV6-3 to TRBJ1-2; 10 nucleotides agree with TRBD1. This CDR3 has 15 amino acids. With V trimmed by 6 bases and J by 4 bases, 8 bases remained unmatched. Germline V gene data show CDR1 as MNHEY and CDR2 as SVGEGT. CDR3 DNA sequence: TGTGCCAGCAGCCTGACGGGACAGGGGATCTATGGCTACACCTTC. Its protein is CASSLTGQGIYGYTF.

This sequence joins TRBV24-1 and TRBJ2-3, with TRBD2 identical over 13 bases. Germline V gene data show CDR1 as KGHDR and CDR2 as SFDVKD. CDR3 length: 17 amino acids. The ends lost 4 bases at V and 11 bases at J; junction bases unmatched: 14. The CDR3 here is CATSEPRELAGGMMQYF. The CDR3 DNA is TGTGCCACCAGTGAACCCCGGGAACTAGCGGGAGGGATGATGCAGTATTTT.

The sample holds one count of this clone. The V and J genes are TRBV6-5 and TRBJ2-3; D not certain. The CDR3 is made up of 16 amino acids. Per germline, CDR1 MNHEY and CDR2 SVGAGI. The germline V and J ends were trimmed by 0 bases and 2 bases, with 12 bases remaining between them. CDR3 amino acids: CASSYSGGQVTDTQYF. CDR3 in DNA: TGTGCCAGCAGTTACTCGGGTGGGCAAGTCACAGATACGCAGTATTTT.

The CDR3 bases are TGTGCCAGTAGTATTGCCTTACAAATCTCTGGGGCCAACGTCCTGACTTTC. Its translation is CASSIALQISGANVLTF. The V gene is TRBV19, the J gene TRBJ2-6, with D unresolved. Looked up from germline, CDR1 is LNHDA and CDR2 is SQIVND (reference sequence). This CDR3 region has 17 residues. Trimming removed 3 bases at V and 0 bases at J, with 12 bases between.

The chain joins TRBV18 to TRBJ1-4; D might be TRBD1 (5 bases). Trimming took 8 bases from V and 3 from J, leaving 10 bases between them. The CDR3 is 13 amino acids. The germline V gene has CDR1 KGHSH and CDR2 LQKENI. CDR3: CASADRSNEKLFF. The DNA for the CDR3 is TGTGCCAGCGCCGACAGATCTAATGAAAAACTGTTTTTT.

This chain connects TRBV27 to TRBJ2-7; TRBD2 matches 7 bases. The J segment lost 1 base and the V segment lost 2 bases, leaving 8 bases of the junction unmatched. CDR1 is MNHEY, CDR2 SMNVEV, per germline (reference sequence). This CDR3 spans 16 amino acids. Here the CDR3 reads CASSLVGGWASYEQYF. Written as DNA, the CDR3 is TGTGCCAGCAGTTTAGTCGGGGGGTGGGCGTCCTACGAGCAGTACTTC.

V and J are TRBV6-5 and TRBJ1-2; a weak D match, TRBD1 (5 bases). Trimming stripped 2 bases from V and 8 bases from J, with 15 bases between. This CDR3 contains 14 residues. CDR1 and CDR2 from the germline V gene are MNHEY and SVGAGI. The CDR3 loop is CASSYDNRRGGYTF. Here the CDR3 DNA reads TGTGCCAGCAGTTACGATAACCGGCGGGGCGGCTACACCTTC.

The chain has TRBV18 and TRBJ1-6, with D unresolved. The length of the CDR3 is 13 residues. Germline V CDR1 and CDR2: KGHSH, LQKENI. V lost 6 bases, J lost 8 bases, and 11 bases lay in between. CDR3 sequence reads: CASSPIPDSPLHF. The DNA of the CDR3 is TGTGCCAGCTCCCCAATACCGGATTCACCCCTCCACTTT. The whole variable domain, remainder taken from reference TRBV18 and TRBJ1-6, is NAGVMQNPRHLVRRRGQEARLRCSPMKGHSHVYWYRQLPEEGLKFMVYLQKENIIDESGMPKERFSAEFPKEGPSILRIQQVVRGDSAAYFCASSPIPDSPLHFGNGTRLTVT.

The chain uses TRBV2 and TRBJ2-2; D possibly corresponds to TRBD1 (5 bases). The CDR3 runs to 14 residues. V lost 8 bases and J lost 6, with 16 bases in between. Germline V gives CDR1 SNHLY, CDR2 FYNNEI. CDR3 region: CASFKGVNPGELFF. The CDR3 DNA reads TGTGCCAGCTTCAAAGGGGTTAACCCCGGGGAGCTGTTTTTT.

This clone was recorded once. The CDR3 loop is CATSDLAGDYANTGELFF. In DNA form, the CDR3 reads TGTGCCACCAGTGATTTAGCAGGGGACTACGCGAACACCGGGGAGCTGTTTTTT. The V gene is TRBV24-1, the J gene TRBJ2-2; D is perhaps TRBD2 (7 bases). The CDR3 consists of 18 residues. CDR1 KGHDR and CDR2 SFDVKD come from the germline V gene. The V end was cut by 1 base, the J end by 0 bases, with 14 bases between.

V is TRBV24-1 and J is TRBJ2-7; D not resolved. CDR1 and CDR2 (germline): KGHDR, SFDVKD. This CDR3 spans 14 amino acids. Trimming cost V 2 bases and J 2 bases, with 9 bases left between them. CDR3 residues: CATSDSPRTYEQYF. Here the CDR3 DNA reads TGTGCCACCAGTGATTCCCCGCGTACCTACGAGCAGTACTTC.

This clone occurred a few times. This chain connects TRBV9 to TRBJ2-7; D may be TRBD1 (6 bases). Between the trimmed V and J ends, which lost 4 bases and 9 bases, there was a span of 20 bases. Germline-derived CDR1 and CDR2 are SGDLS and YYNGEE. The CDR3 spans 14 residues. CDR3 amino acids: CASSRGQFETAQYF. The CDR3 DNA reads TGTGCCAGCAGCCGCGGACAGTTCGAAACGGCGCAGTACTTC.

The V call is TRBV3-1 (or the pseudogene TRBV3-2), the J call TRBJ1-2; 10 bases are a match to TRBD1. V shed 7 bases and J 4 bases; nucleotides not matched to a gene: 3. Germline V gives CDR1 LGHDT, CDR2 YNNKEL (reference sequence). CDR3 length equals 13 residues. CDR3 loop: CASTRDRGYGYTF. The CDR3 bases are TGTGCCAGCACCCGGGACAGGGGCTATGGCTACACCTTC.

CDR3 nucleotides: TGTGCCAGCAGCCACGGCGGTAGCTCTACCCGCACTGAAGCTTTCTTT. Translation gives CASSHGGSSTRTEAFF. This chain links TRBV7-2 with TRBJ1-1; D is unclear. This CDR3 spans 16 amino acids. Trimming took 5 bases from V and 4 from J, leaving 20 bases between them. CDR1 SGHTA and CDR2 FQGNSA come from the germline V gene.

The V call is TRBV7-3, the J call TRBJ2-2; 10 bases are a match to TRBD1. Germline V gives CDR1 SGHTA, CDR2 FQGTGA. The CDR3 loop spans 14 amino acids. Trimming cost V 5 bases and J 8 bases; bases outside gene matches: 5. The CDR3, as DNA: TGTGCCAGCAGCGGACAGGGGGGGTCTGGGGAGCTGTTTTTT. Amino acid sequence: CASSGQGGSGELFF.

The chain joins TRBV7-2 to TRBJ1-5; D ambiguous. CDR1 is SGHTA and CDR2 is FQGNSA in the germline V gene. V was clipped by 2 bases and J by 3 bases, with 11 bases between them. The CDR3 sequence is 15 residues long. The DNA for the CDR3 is TGTGCCAGCAGCTTAACGGGTAAAGACAATCAGCCCCAGCATTTT. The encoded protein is CASSLTGKDNQPQHF.

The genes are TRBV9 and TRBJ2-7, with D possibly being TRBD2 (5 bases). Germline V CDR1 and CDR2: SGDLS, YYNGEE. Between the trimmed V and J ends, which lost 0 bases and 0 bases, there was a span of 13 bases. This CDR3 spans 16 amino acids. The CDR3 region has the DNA TGTGCCAGCAGCGTAGCTACTGGCGGGCCCTCCTACGAGCAGTACTTC. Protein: CASSVATGGPSYEQYF.

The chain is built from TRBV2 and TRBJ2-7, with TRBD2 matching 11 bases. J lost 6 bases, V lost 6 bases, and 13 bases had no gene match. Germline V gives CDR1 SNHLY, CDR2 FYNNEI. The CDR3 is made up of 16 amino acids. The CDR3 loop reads CASRDSSGRNFGEQYF. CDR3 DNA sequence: TGTGCCAGCAGGGACTCTAGCGGGAGGAACTTCGGCGAGCAGTACTTC.

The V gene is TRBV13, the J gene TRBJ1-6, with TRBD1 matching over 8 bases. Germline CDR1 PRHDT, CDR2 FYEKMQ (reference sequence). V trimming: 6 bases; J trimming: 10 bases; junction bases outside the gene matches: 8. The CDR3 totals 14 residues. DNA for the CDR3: TGTGCCAGCAGTTCCGACAGGGGTCAGTCACCCCTCCACTTT. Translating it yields CASSSDRGQSPLHF.

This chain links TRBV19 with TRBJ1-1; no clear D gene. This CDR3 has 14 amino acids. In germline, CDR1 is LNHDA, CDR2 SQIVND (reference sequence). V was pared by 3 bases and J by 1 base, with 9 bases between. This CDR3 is CASSIPAGNTEAFF. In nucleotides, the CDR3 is TGTGCCAGTAGTATCCCCGCCGGGAACACTGAAGCTTTCTTT. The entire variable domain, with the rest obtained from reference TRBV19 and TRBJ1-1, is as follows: DGGITQSPKYLFRKEGQNVTLSCEQNLNHDAMYWYRQDPGQGLRLIYYSQIVNDFQKGDIAEGYSVSREKKESFPLTVTSAQKNPTAFYLCASSIPAGNTEAFFGQGTRLTVV.

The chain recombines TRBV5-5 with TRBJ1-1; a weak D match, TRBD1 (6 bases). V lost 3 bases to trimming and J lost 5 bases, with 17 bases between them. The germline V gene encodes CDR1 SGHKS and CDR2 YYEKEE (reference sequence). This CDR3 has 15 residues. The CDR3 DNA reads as TGTGCCAGCAGCTGGGAGACAGGCGGCGGGACTGAAGCTTTCTTT. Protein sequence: CASSWETGGGTEAFF.